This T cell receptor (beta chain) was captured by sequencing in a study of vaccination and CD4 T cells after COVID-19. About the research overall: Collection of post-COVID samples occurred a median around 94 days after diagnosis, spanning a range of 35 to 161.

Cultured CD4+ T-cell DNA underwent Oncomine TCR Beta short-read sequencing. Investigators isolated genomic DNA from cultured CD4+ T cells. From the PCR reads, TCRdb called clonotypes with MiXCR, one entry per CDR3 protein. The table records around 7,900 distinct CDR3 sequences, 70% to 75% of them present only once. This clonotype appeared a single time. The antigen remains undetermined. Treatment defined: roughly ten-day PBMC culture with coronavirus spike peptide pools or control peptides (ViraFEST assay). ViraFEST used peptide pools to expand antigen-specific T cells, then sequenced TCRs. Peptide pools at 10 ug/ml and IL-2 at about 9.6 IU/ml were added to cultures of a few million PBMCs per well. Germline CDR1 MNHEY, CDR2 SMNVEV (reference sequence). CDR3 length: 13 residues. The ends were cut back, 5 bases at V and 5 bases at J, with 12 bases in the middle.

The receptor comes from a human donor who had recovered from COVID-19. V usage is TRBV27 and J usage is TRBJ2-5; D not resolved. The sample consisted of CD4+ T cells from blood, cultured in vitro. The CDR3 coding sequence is TGTGCCAGCAGTACAGACTTAAAGGAGACCCAGTACTTC. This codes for CASSTDLKETQYF.